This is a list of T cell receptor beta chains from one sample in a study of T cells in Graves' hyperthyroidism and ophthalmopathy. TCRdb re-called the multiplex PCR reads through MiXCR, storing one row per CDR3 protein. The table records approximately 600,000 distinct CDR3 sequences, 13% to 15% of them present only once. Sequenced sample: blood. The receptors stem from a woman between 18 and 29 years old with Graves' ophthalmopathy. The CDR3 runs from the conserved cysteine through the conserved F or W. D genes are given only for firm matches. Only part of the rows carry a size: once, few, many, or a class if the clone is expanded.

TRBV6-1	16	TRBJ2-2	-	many	TGTGCCAGCAGTTTCCTATGGACAGCCGAACACGGGGAGCTGTTTTTT	CASSFLWTAEHGELFF
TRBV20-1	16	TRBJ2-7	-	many	TGCAGTGCTAGAGATCGGGCTAGCGCTAGCTCCTACGAGCAGTACTTC	CSARDRASASSYEQYF
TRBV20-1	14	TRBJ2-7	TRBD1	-	TGCAGTGCTAGGCAGGGGGTTGGCCAGGACGAGCAGTACTTC	CSARQGVGQDEQYF
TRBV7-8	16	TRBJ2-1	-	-	TGTGCCAGCAGCTTACAGGGGGCGGGAGGGTGGAGTGAGCAGTTCTTC	CASSLQGAGGWSEQFF
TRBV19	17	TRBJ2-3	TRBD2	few	TGTGCCAGTAGCTCTGGACTAGCGGGAGGAGGCACAGATACGCAGTATTTT	CASSSGLAGGGTDTQYF
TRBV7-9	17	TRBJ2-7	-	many	TGTGCCAGCAGCCGAGCCCCCCTGCAGATTAGCTCCTACGAGCAGTACTTC	CASSRAPLQISSYEQYF
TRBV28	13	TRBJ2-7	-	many	TGTGCCAGCAGTTTACCCGGGGGCTACGAGCAGTACTTC	CASSLPGGYEQYF
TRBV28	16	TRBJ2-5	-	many	TGTGCCAGCAGTTTTTCCCCCCCCCGGGGCCAAGAGACCCAGTACTTC	CASSFSPPRGQETQYF
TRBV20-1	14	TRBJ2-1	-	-	TGCAGTGCGAAAGAGGGGTTATCGTTTGATGAGCAGTTCTTC	CSAKEGLSFDEQFF
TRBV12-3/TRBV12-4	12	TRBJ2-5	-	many	TGTGCCAGCAGTTTCCCGGGAAGTACCCAGTACTTC	CASSFPGSTQYF
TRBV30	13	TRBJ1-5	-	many	TGTGCCTGGAGTGGAGCCGGGAATCAGCCCCAGCATTTT	CAWSGAGNQPQHF
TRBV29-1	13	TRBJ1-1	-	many	TGCAGCGCACTGGGACGGATGAACACTGAAGCTTTCTTT	CSALGRMNTEAFF
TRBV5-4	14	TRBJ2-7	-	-	TGTGCCAGCAGCTACCAGACTACCCCCTACGAGCAGTACTTC	CASSYQTTPYEQYF
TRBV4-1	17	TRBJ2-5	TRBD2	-	TGCGCCAGCAGCCAACCTGGACTAGCGGCCCACCAAGAGACCCAGTACTTC	CASSQPGLAAHQETQYF
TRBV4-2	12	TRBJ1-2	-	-	TGTGCCAGCAGCCAAGTGAGCCGTAGCTACACCTTC	CASSQVSRSYTF
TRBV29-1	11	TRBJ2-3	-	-	TGCAGCGTTTTGGGGTTAGATACGCAGTATTTT	CSVLGLDTQYF
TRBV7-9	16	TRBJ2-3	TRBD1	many	TGTGCCAGCAGCCCCGGGACAGGGGGTATTATGAGTACGCAGTATTTT	CASSPGTGGIMSTQYF
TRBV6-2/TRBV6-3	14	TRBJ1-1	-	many	TGTGCCAGCAGTTACGGGGGGGGTTCGACTGAAGCTTTCTTT	CASSYGGGSTEAFF
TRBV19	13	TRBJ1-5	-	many	TGTGCCAGTAACGGGCAGTCTATTCAGCCCCAGCATTTT	CASNGQSIQPQHF
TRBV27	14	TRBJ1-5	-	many	TGTGCCAGCAGGTTGGGTTATAGCAATCAGCCCCAGCATTTT	CASRLGYSNQPQHF